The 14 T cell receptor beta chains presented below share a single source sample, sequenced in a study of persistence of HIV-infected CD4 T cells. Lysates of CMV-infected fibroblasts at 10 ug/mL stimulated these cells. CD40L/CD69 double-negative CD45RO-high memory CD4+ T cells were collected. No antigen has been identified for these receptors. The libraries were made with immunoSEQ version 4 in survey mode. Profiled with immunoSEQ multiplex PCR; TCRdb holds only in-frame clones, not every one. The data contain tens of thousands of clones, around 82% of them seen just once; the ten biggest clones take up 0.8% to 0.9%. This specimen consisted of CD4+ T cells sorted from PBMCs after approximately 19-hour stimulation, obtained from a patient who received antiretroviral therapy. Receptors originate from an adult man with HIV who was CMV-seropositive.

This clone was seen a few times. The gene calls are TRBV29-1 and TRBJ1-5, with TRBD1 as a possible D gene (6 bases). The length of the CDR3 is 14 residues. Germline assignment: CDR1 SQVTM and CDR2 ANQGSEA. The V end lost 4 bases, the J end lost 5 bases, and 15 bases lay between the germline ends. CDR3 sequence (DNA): TGCAGCGTTGGGGCACCGGGGGCCGATCAGCCCCAGCATTTT. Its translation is CSVGAPGADQPQHF.

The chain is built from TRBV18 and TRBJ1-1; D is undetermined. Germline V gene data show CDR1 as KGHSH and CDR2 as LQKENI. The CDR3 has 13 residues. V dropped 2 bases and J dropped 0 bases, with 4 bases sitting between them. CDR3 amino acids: CASSPGMNTEAFF. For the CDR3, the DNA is TGTGCCAGCTCACCAGGGATGAACACTGAAGCTTTCTTT.

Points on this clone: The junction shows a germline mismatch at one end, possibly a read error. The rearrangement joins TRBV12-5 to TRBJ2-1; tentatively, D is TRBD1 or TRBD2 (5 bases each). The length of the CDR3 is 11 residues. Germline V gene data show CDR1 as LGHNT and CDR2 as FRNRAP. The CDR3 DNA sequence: TGTGCTAGTGGCTTCCGGGACGTCTTGGTCTTC. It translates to CASGFRDVLVF.

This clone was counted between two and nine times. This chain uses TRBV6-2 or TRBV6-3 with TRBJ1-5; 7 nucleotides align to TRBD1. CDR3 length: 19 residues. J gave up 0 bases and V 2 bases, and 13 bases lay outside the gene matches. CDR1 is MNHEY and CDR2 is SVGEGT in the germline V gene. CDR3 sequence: CASSYRTAGTAYSNQPQHF. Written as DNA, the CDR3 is TGTGCCAGCAGTTACAGAACCGCCGGGACAGCCTATAGCAATCAGCCCCAGCATTTT.

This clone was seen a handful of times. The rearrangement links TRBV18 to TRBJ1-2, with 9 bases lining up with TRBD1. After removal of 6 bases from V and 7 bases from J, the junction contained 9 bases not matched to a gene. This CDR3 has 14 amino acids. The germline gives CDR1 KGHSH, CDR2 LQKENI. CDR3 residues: CASSHRGREGGYTF. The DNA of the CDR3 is TGTGCCAGCTCTCACAGGGGGCGCGAGGGTGGCTACACCTTC. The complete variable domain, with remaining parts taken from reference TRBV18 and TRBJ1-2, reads NAGVMQNPRHLVRRRGQEARLRCSPMKGHSHVYWYRQLPEEGLKFMVYLQKENIIDESGMPKERFSAEFPKEGPSILRIQQVVRGDSAAYFCASSHRGREGGYTFGSGTRLTVV.

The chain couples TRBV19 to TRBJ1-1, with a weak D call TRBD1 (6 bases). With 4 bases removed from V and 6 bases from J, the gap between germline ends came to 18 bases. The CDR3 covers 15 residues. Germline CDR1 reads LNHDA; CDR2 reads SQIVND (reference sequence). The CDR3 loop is CASSNRRGQYAEAFF. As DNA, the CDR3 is TGTGCCAGTAGTAACCGCCGGGGGCAATACGCTGAAGCTTTCTTT.

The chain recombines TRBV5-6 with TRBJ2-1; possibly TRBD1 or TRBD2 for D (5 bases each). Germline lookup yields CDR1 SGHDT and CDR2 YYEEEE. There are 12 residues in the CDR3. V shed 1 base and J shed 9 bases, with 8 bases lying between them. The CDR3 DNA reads TGTGCCAGCAGCTTGTGGGGGACTGAGCAGTTCTTC. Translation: CASSLWGTEQFF.

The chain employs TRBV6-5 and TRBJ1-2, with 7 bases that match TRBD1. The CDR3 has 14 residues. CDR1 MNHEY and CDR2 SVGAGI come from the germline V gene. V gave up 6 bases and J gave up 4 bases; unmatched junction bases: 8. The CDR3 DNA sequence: TGTGCCAGCAGATCGACAGGGTCTAGCTATGGCTACACCTTC. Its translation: CASRSTGSSYGYTF.

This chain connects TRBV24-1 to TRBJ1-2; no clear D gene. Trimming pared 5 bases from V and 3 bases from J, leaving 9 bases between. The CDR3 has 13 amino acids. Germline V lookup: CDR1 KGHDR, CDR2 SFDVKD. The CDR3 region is CATSVSDYYGYTF. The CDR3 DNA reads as TGTGCCACCAGTGTTTCCGACTACTATGGCTACACCTTC.

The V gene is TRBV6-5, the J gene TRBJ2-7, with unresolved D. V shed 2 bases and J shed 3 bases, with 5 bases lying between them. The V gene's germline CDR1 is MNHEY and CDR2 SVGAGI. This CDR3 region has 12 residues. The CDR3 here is CASSYRSYEQYF. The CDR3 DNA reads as TGTGCCAGCAGTTACAGGAGCTACGAGCAGTACTTC.

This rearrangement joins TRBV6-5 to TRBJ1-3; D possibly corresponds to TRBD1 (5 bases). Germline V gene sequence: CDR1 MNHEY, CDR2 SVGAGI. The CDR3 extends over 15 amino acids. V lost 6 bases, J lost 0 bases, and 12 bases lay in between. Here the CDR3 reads CASSTDSFSGNTIYF. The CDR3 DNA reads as TGTGCCAGCAGCACCGACAGCTTCTCTGGAAACACCATATATTTT.

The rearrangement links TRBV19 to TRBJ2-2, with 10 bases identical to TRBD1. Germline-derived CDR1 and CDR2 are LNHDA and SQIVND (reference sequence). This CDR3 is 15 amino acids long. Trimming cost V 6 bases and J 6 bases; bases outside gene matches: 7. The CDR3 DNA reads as TGTGCCAGTAGGCAGACAGGGGGCGCCTCCGGGGAGCTGTTTTTT. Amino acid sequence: CASRQTGGASGELFF. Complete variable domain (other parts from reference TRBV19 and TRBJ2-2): DGGITQSPKYLFRKEGQNVTLSCEQNLNHDAMYWYRQDPGQGLRLIYYSQIVNDFQKGDIAEGYSVSREKKESFPLTVTSAQKNPTAFYLCASRQTGGASGELFFGEGSRLTVL.

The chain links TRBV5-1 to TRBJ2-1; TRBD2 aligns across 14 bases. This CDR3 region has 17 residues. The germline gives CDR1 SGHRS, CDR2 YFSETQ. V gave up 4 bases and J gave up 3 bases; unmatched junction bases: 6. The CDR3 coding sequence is TGCGCCAGCAGCCTTGGGACTAGCGGGGGCTTCTACAATGAGCAGTTCTTC. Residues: CASSLGTSGGFYNEQFF.

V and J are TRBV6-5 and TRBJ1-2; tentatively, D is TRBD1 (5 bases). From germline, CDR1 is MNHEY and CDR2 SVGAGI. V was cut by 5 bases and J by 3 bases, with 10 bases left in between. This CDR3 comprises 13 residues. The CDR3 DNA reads TGTGCCAGCAGTCCCCGGGACTACTATGGCTACACCTTC. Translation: CASSPRDYYGYTF.